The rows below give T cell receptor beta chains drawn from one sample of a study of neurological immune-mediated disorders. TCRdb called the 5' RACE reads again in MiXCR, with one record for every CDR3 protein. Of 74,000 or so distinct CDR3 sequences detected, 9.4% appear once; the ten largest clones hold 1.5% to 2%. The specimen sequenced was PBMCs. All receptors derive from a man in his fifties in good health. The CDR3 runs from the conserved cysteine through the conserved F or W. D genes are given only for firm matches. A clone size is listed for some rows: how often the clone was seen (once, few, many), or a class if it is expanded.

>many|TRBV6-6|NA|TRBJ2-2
TGTGCCAGCAGTTACATGGACGGGTCTCTCGGCGGGGAGCTGTTTTTT
CASSYMDGSLGGELFF
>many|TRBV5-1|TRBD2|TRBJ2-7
TGCGCCAGCAGCCTGATCCCGGCGGGGGGGCCCTCCTACGAGCAGTACTTC
CASSLIPAGGPSYEQYF
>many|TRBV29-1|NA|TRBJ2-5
TGCAGCGTTGAAGAATGGTATATATGGCAGGGGAAACAAGAGACCCAGTACTTC
CSVEEWYIWQGKQETQYF
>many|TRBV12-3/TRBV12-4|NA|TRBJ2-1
TGTGCCAGCAGTTTAGCTCTTCCAAGGGGCAATGAGCAGTTCTTC
CASSLALPRGNEQFF
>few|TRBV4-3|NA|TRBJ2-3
TGCGCCAGCAGCCAGGATAGTGGAGGGTCCGATACGCAGTATTTT
CASSQDSGGSDTQYF
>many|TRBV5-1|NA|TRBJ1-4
TGCGCCAGCAGCTTGGCGGGAACTAATGAAAAACTGTTTTTT
CASSLAGTNEKLFF
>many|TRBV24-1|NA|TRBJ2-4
TGTGCCACCAGTGATGCGCCTGGTAGCGATCTAGCCAAAAACATTCAGTACTTC
CATSDAPGSDLAKNIQYF
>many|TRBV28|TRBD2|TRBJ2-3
TGTGCCAGCAGTTTTAACGCGGGAGGGCCTAGCACAGATACGCAGTATTTT
CASSFNAGGPSTDTQYF
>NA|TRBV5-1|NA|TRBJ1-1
TGCGCCACCTCTCCCGGTCGGGACTCATCCACCATGAACACTGAAGCTTTCTTT
CATSPGRDSSTMNTEAFF
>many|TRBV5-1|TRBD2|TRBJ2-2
TGCGCCAGCAGCCCCCGCGCGGGGGGGGCTGCGAACACCGGGGAGCTGTTTTTT
CASSPRAGGAANTGELFF
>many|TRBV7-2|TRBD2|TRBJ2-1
TGTGCCAGCAGCCCTATGGGACTAGCGGGAGGGCCACGGGGCAATGAGCAGTTCTTC
CASSPMGLAGGPRGNEQFF
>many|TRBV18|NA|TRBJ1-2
TGTGCCAGCTCACCGAGTTGGGATTACGGCTACACCTTC
CASSPSWDYGYTF
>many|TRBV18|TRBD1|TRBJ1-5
TGTGCCAGCTCACCCACAGGGGGCACGGGCAATCAGCCCCAGCATTTT
CASSPTGGTGNQPQHF
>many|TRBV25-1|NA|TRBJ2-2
TGTGCCAGCAGTGTCATGACCGGGGAGCTGTTTTTT
CASSVMTGELFF
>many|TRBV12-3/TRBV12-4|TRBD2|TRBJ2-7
TGTGCCAGCAGGACTAGCGGGCCCTCCTACGAGCAGTACTTC
CASRTSGPSYEQYF
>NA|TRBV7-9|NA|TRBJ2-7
TGTGCCAGCAGCGCGGCCCGACTAGGGGGGAGATACGAGCAGTACTTC
CASSAARLGGRYEQYF
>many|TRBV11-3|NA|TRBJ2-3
TGTGCCAGCAGCCCCCCCTCTGGGCTCCCGCAGTATTTT
CASSPPSGLPQYF
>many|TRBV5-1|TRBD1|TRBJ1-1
TGCGCCAGCAGCTCCGGCGCGAGACAGGGTACGAACACTGAAGCTTTCTTT
CASSSGARQGTNTEAFF
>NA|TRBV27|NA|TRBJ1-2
TGTGTCAGCAGTTTATCCACCAACCGGGGAGACCGAGATGGCTACACCTTC
CVSSLSTNRGDRDGYTF
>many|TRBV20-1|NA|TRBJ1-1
TGCAGTGCTCCCCTGTCGGGGGCCGCCCTGAACACTGAAGCTTTCTTT
CSAPLSGAALNTEAFF